The T cell receptor (beta chain) under discussion was sequenced for a study of monozygotic twins with inflammatory bowel disease. Whole blood served as the source of total RNA, and no T cell sorting took place. A remark on this clonotype: Its matching antigen is unknown.

Study observations and caveats: The analysis failed to separate different T cell subtypes. IBD patients showed reduced TCRbeta diversity (inverse Simpson) versus healthy co-twins.

TCRalpha and TCRbeta cDNA underwent two nested PCRs of roughly 16 and 10 cycles. TCRdb re-called the 5' RACE reads; one entry per CDR3 protein, DNA not given. The repertoire shows about 380,000 distinct CDR3 sequences; the top ten hold around 2.6%. Sequencing was carried out using blood. The receptor comes from a human donor with ulcerative colitis or Crohn's disease, or a healthy co-twin of an affected twin (not recorded which).

The CDR3 loop is CASSRDRPTDTQYF. The chain carries TRBV5-1 and TRBJ2-3; TCRdb reports TRBD1, a call that lacks DNA to check it against. Germline CDR1 and CDR2: SGHRS and YFSETQ. The length of the CDR3 is 14 residues.